A single sample is the source of the 32 T cell receptor beta chains below, sequenced in a study of beta chain features in type 1 diabetes listed by TCRdb under 2018. Paper-wide results and their limitations: Type 1 diabetes patients showed a moderate but significant shortening of TCRB CDR3 length in all four CD4+ subsets.

The library was made by the immunoSEQ multiplex PCR assay. The entire isolated RNA was reverse transcribed using the High Capacity cDNA Reverse Transcription Kit, and thus expressed TCRB transcripts were sequenced. Sourced from immuneACCESS, this table was stored by TCRdb with only in-frame sequences that have V and J called. A share of the clones is absent; for the studies checked, an unresolved V gene accounts for under half, and the remainder has no known explanation. This sample gives 600,000 to 700,000 clones in total; 9.5% to 15% of them show up just once. The ten biggest clones cover 0.095% to 0.15% of the sample. Their target antigens are unknown. Sample: naive CD4+ T cells from blood. The cell subset or site label of this sample denotes: true naive CD4+ T cells. The receptors stem from a young man with type 1 diabetes.

This clone was seen only a few times. The V call is TRBV29-1, the J call TRBJ1-2; 10 bases line up with TRBD1. This CDR3 has 13 residues. In germline, CDR1 is SQVTM, CDR2 ANQGSEA. V gave up 4 bases and J gave up 2 bases; unmatched junction bases: 1. As DNA, the CDR3 is TGCAGCGTTGGGACAGGGGGAAACTATGGCTACACCTTC. As protein: CSVGTGGNYGYTF.

The V call is TRBV7-3, the J call TRBJ2-5; TRBD1 aligns across 10 bases. The germline V gene has CDR1 SGHTA and CDR2 FQGTGA. With 6 bases clipped from V and 6 bases from J, the junction kept 7 bases outside the gene matches. The CDR3 consists of 14 residues. In nucleotides, the CDR3 is TGTGCCAGCAGTTCCGGGACAGGGGACAAGACCCAGTACTTC. Its translation: CASSSGTGDKTQYF.

The chain recombines TRBV2 with TRBJ2-3; D might be TRBD1 (5 bases). The length of the CDR3 is 15 residues. Deletions cut 2 bases from V and 0 bases from J, with 9 bases between. In germline, CDR1 is SNHLY, CDR2 FYNNEI. CDR3: CASSEQGTSTDTQYF. The CDR3 DNA reads TGTGCCAGCAGTGAACAGGGTACTAGCACAGATACGCAGTATTTT. Drawing the rest from reference TRBV2 and TRBJ2-3, the complete variable domain is EPEVTQTPSHQVTQMGQEVILRCVPISNHLYFYWYRQILGQKVEFLVSFYNNEISEKSEIFDDQFSVERPDGSNFTLKIRSTKLEDSAMYFCASSEQGTSTDTQYFGPGTRLTVL.

There are a few counts of this clone. The chain is built from TRBV7-2 and TRBJ1-6; TRBD1 is a possible D gene (6 bases). This CDR3 has 16 residues. Germline CDR1 is SGHTA and CDR2 is FQGNSA. The V end lost 3 bases, the J end lost 2 bases, and 11 bases lay between the germline ends. CDR3 protein: CASSFTGATYNSPLHF. CDR3 sequence (DNA): TGTGCCAGCAGCTTTACGGGGGCAACCTATAATTCACCCCTCCACTTT.

The V call is TRBV4-1, the J call TRBJ1-1, with D hard to call. V shed 1 base and J shed 1 base, with 7 bases lying between them. The CDR3 length is 14 residues. CDR1 is MGHRA, CDR2 YSYEKL, per germline. CDR3: CASSQGRSNTEAFF. CDR3 DNA sequence: TGCGCCAGCAGCCAAGGTCGTTCGAACACTGAAGCTTTCTTT.

In its sample, this clone was seen a few times. V usage is TRBV10-3 and J usage is TRBJ2-7; D is perhaps TRBD2 (5 bases). V was clipped by 0 bases and J by 4 bases, with 10 bases between them. CDR1 ENHRY and CDR2 SYGVKD come from the germline V gene. This CDR3 is built from 14 residues. CDR3 residues: CAISESLREYEQYF. The CDR3 DNA follows: TGTGCCATCAGTGAGTCGCTGAGGGAATACGAGCAGTACTTC.

The chain uses TRBV4-2 and TRBJ1-6; 7 nucleotides line up with TRBD1. The CDR3 spans 16 residues. CDR1 is LGHNA and CDR2 is YNFKEQ in the germline V gene. V gave up 0 bases and J gave up 14 bases; unmatched junction bases: 13. The CDR3 here is CASSQDNGQAVIALHF. The DNA of the CDR3 is TGTGCCAGCAGCCAAGATAACGGACAGGCGGTGATCGCCCTCCACTTT.

V is TRBV7-2 and J is TRBJ2-7; the match to TRBD1 covers 8 bases. This CDR3 has 14 residues. Germline loops: CDR1 SGHTA, CDR2 FQGNSA. V lost 2 bases to trimming and J lost 7 bases; unmatched junction nucleotides: 7. The CDR3, as DNA: TGTGCCAGCAGCTTAACCCAGGGGGCGTGGGAGCAGTACTTC. It specifies CASSLTQGAWEQYF. Combining the CDR3 with reference TRBV7-2 and TRBJ2-7 gives the whole variable domain GAGVSQSPSNKVTEKGKDVELRCDPISGHTALYWYRQSLGQGLEFLIYFQGNSAPDKSGLPSDRFSAERTGGSVSTLTIQRTQQEDSAVYLCASSLTQGAWEQYFGPGTRLTVT.

This chain uses TRBV7-2 with TRBJ1-1; unclear D gene. Between the trimmed V and J ends, which lost 4 bases and 1 base, there was a span of 10 bases. Germline CDR1 SGHTA, CDR2 FQGNSA. The CDR3 is 14 residues long. DNA for the CDR3: TGTGCCAGCAGCTCATCCTTAGGGAACACTGAAGCTTTCTTT. Encoded protein: CASSSSLGNTEAFF.

This clone has a handful of counts. The chain carries TRBV29-1 and TRBJ1-2, with D unclear. The V gene lost 7 bases and the J gene lost 4 bases, with 13 bases spanning the gap. CDR1 SQVTM and CDR2 ANQGSEA come from the germline V gene. This CDR3 has 12 residues. CDR3 sequence reads: CSARGVGYGYTF. The CDR3 nucleotides read TGCAGCGCCCGCGGCGTTGGCTATGGCTACACCTTC.

This clone was seen a handful of times. This chain connects TRBV29-1 to TRBJ1-4; D remains unclear. The V end lost 4 bases, the J end lost 6 bases, and 9 bases lay between the germline ends. Germline values: CDR1 SQVTM, CDR2 ANQGSEA. This CDR3 region has 12 residues. The CDR3 DNA sequence: TGCAGCGTTGCGGGTATTGATGAAAAACTGTTTTTT. Protein: CSVAGIDEKLFF. The whole variable domain, remainder taken from reference TRBV29-1 and TRBJ1-4, is SAVISQKPSRDICQRGTSLTIQCQVDSQVTMMFWYRQQPGQSLTLIATANQGSEATYESGFVIDKFPISRPNLTFSTLTVSNMSPEDSSIYLCSVAGIDEKLFFGSGTQLSVL.

This clone turned up a few times. The chain couples TRBV9 to TRBJ1-2, with a tentative D call TRBD1 (5 bases). This CDR3 has 15 amino acids. Trimming left V 3 bases short and J 5 bases short, with 17 bases between. In germline, CDR1 is SGDLS, CDR2 YYNGEE. The CDR3 nucleotides read TGTGCCAGCAGCGCGGAGGGGTCGCTCACATATGGCTACACCTTC. Amino acids: CASSAEGSLTYGYTF. The full variable domain, in which reference TRBV9 and TRBJ1-2 provide the parts outside the CDR3, is DSGVTQTPKHLITATGQRVTLRCSPRSGDLSVYWYQQSLDQGLQFLIQYYNGEERAKGNILERFSAQQFPDLHSELNLSSLELGDSALYFCASSAEGSLTYGYTFGSGTRLTVV.

The gene calls are TRBV19 and TRBJ2-4; D unclear. Between the trimmed V and J ends, which lost 6 bases and 0 bases, there was a span of 3 bases. The CDR3 has 12 amino acids. Germline V gene lookup returns CDR1 LNHDA and CDR2 SQIVND (reference sequence). Here the CDR3 reads CASSPAKNIQYF. The CDR3 region has the DNA TGTGCCAGTAGCCCAGCCAAAAACATTCAGTACTTC.

This clone was observed a few times. The V gene is TRBV7-2, the J gene TRBJ2-7, with D possibly being TRBD2 (5 bases). The length of the CDR3 is 13 residues. Germline CDR1 reads SGHTA; CDR2 reads FQGNSA. The V and J ends lost 5 bases and 5 bases respectively, with 13 bases between them. This chain's CDR3 is CASSILRGNEQYF. CDR3 in DNA: TGTGCCAGCAGCATATTGCGAGGGAACGAGCAGTACTTC. The full variable domain, with the rest looked up from reference TRBV7-2 and TRBJ2-7, is GAGVSQSPSNKVTEKGKDVELRCDPISGHTALYWYRQSLGQGLEFLIYFQGNSAPDKSGLPSDRFSAERTGGSVSTLTIQRTQQEDSAVYLCASSILRGNEQYFGPGTRLTVT.

The CDR3 DNA reads as TGCGCCAGCAGCCACTTTACCAACTCCTACAATGAGCAGTTCTTC. This translates into CASSHFTNSYNEQFF. The V call is TRBV4-1, the J call TRBJ2-1; D uncertain. The germline V and J ends were trimmed by 3 bases and 0 bases, with 9 bases remaining between them. Germline V gene sequence: CDR1 MGHRA, CDR2 YSYEKL. This CDR3 comprises 15 residues.

This chain joins TRBV9 and TRBJ1-4; the D gene is possibly TRBD1 (6 bases). The germline V gene has CDR1 SGDLS and CDR2 YYNGEE. V lost 0 bases and J 4 bases, leaving 13 bases between the germline ends. The CDR3 length is 16 residues. The CDR3 region is CASSVATDSRNEKLFF. The CDR3 DNA reads TGTGCCAGCAGCGTAGCCACGGACAGCCGTAATGAAAAACTGTTTTTT.

This clone was seen a handful of times. The chain links TRBV9 to TRBJ2-7; 11 nucleotides agree with TRBD1. The CDR3 spans 15 residues. Trimming took 4 bases from V and 2 from J; bases not matched to a gene: 5. Per germline, CDR1 SGDLS and CDR2 YYNGEE. Here the CDR3 DNA reads TGTGCCAGCAGCCCCCGGGACAGGGGGACCTACGAGCAGTACTTC. Its protein product is CASSPRDRGTYEQYF.

This clone was counted only a few times. V is TRBV2 and J is TRBJ2-1, with 8 bases identical to TRBD2. V was pared by 8 bases and J by 7 bases, with 10 bases of the junction left unmatched. Germline V CDR1 and CDR2: SNHLY, FYNNEI. The CDR3 spans 14 residues. CDR3 coding DNA: TGTGCCAGCCTCACGATGCGGGGGGAAAATGAGCAGTTCTTC. Amino acids: CASLTMRGENEQFF.

V is TRBV30 and J is TRBJ2-7; tentatively, D is TRBD1 (5 bases). The ends were cut back, 2 bases at V and 3 bases at J, with 11 bases in the middle. CDR1 is GTSNPN and CDR2 is SVGIG in the germline V gene (reference sequence). This CDR3 has 13 residues. The CDR3 nucleotides are TGTGCCTGGAGTACCGGTGACAGCTACGAGCAGTACTTC. This translates into CAWSTGDSYEQYF.

The chain combines TRBV5-1 with TRBJ1-5; tentatively, D is TRBD1 (6 bases). V lost 2 bases and J 9 bases, leaving 18 bases between the germline ends. This CDR3 is built from 15 residues. CDR1 SGHRS and CDR2 YFSETQ come from the germline V gene. This CDR3 is CASSLAGASEGPQHF. The CDR3 coding sequence is TGCGCCAGCAGCTTAGCAGGGGCGAGCGAGGGGCCCCAGCATTTT.

This clone has a handful of counts. The chain carries TRBV7-2 and TRBJ2-7; D is unclear. This CDR3 spans 15 amino acids. Trimming removed 2 bases from V and 0 bases from J, with 11 bases in between. The V gene's germline CDR1 is SGHTA and CDR2 FQGNSA. The DNA for the CDR3 is TGTGCCAGCAGCTTACGCGCCCCGGGCTCCTACGAGCAGTACTTC. The encoded protein is CASSLRAPGSYEQYF.

This clone was seen a few times. V usage is TRBV7-2 and J usage is TRBJ2-2, with D hard to call. The germline V gene encodes CDR1 SGHTA and CDR2 FQGNSA. With 4 bases removed from V and 0 bases from J, the gap between germline ends came to 9 bases. The CDR3 runs 15 residues. The CDR3 region has the DNA TGTGCCAGCAGCTCAGGCTTCGCGAACACCGGGGAGCTGTTTTTT. Its protein is CASSSGFANTGELFF. Based on the CDR3 plus reference TRBV7-2 and TRBJ2-2, the full variable domain is GAGVSQSPSNKVTEKGKDVELRCDPISGHTALYWYRQSLGQGLEFLIYFQGNSAPDKSGLPSDRFSAERTGGSVSTLTIQRTQQEDSAVYLCASSSGFANTGELFFGEGSRLTVL.

The CDR3 loop is CASSARQGRTGELFF. CDR3 nucleotides: TGTGCCAGCAGTGCGAGACAGGGAAGGACCGGGGAGCTGTTTTTT. This chain uses TRBV2 with TRBJ2-2; TRBD1 aligns across 7 bases. The V and J ends lost 4 bases and 5 bases, in that order; junction bases with no gene match: 7. Germline V gene data show CDR1 as SNHLY and CDR2 as FYNNEI. The CDR3 extends over 15 amino acids.

The gene calls are TRBV19 and TRBJ2-7, with 8 nucleotides matching TRBD1. Germline assignment: CDR1 LNHDA and CDR2 SQIVND (reference sequence). V shed 5 bases, J shed 2 bases, and the junction held 8 bases outside the gene matches. The CDR3 spans 15 residues. CDR3 protein: CASSPGQGSTYEQYF. CDR3 in DNA: TGTGCCAGTAGTCCAGGACAGGGTTCGACCTACGAGCAGTACTTC.

This clone was observed a handful of times. The chain links TRBV7-8 to TRBJ2-7, with D perhaps matching TRBD2 (6 bases). The CDR3 loop spans 16 amino acids. Trimming took off 5 bases at V and 3 bases at J, with 20 bases between the two ends. Germline V gene sequence: CDR1 SGHVS, CDR2 FQNEAQ. CDR3 region: CASSEFRGGTYYEQYF. CDR3 nucleotide sequence: TGTGCCAGCAGCGAATTCCGAGGAGGGACTTACTACGAGCAGTACTTC.

This clone has a handful of counts. This sequence joins TRBV6-1 and TRBJ2-7; no firm D call. From germline, CDR1 is MNHNS and CDR2 SASEGT. The CDR3 spans 15 residues. The ends were cut back, 1 base at V and 3 bases at J, with 13 bases in the middle. The CDR3 loop is CASSEGLGSIYEQYF. The CDR3 DNA follows: TGTGCCAGCAGTGAAGGACTGGGAAGTATCTACGAGCAGTACTTC.

The table lists this clone with a few counts. The V and J genes are TRBV28 and TRBJ1-4; weak D call: TRBD1 (5 bases). The CDR3 covers 15 residues. Trimming cost V 6 bases and J 0 bases, with 11 bases left between them. The germline V gene encodes CDR1 MDHEN and CDR2 SYDVKM. CDR3 DNA sequence: TGTGCCAGCAGCGCCGGGGGTGCAACTAATGAAAAACTGTTTTTT. It codes for CASSAGGATNEKLFF. Together with reference TRBV28 and TRBJ1-4, the CDR3 gives the full variable domain: DVKVTQSSRYLVKRTGEKVFLECVQDMDHENMFWYRQDPGLGLRLIYFSYDVKMKEKGDIPEGYSVSREKKERFSLILESASTNQTSMYLCASSAGGATNEKLFFGSGTQLSVL.

The rearrangement joins TRBV6-5 to TRBJ2-1, with 7 bases identical to TRBD1. Germline V gene data show CDR1 as MNHEY and CDR2 as SVGAGI. The V gene end was trimmed by 4 bases and the J gene end by 5 bases; junction bases not matched to a gene: 5. The CDR3 loop spans 14 amino acids. CDR3 amino acids: CASSSRQGNNEQFF. In nucleotides, the CDR3 is TGTGCCAGCAGTTCCCGACAGGGCAACAATGAGCAGTTCTTC.

This clone appeared a few times. The genes are TRBV18 and TRBJ2-7; D not certain. The V gene's germline CDR1 is KGHSH and CDR2 LQKENI. The ends were cut back, 1 base at V and 5 bases at J, with 18 bases in the middle. The CDR3 has 16 residues. The CDR3 spells CASSPLSQLTANEQYF. In DNA, the CDR3 is TGTGCCAGCTCACCACTGTCACAGCTCACAGCGAACGAGCAGTACTTC.

The table lists this clone with a few counts. The V gene is TRBV9, the J gene TRBJ2-1; 10 bases line up with TRBD1. This CDR3 has 22 amino acids. CDR1 SGDLS and CDR2 YYNGEE come from the germline V gene. V was clipped by 0 bases and J by 6 bases; unmatched bases: 24. CDR3 DNA sequence: TGTGCCAGCAGCGTAGGCCACCGGGACAGGGGATTCTTTAGTTTTGATATCAATGAGCAGTTCTTC. Translated, it gives CASSVGHRDRGFFSFDINEQFF.

CDR3 nucleotides: TGCAGCGTCAAATTAGCGCTCTTGGGTGAAGCTTTCTTT. Translated: CSVKLALLGEAFF. The genes are TRBV29-1 and TRBJ1-1; D unresolved. The V end lost 6 bases, the J end lost 7 bases, and 18 bases lay between the germline ends. Germline V CDR1 and CDR2: SQVTM, ANQGSEA. The length of the CDR3 is 13 residues. Variable domain in full (rest from reference TRBV29-1 and TRBJ1-1): SAVISQKPSRDICQRGTSLTIQCQVDSQVTMMFWYRQQPGQSLTLIATANQGSEATYESGFVIDKFPISRPNLTFSTLTVSNMSPEDSSIYLCSVKLALLGEAFFGQGTRLTVV.

This chain uses TRBV9 with TRBJ1-2, with TRBD1 as a possible D gene (5 bases). Trimming cost V 2 bases and J 2 bases, with 10 bases left between them. CDR1 and CDR2 (germline): SGDLS, YYNGEE. The CDR3 contains 14 residues. CDR3 sequence reads: CASSVQGSNYGYTF. In nucleotides, the CDR3 is TGTGCCAGCAGCGTCCAGGGTTCAAACTATGGCTACACCTTC.